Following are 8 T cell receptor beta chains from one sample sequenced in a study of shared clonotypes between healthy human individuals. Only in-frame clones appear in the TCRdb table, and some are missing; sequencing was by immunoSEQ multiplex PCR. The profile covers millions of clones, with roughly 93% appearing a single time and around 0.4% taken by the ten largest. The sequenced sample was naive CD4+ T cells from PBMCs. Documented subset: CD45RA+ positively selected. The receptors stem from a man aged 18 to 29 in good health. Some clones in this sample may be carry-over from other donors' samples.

CDR3: CSVDAGQGHQPQHF. CDR3 bases: TGCAGCGTTGACGCGGGACAGGGCCATCAGCCCCAGCATTTT. J is TRBJ1-5 and V is TRBV29-1, with 9 bases identical to TRBD1. The J segment lost 5 bases and the V segment lost 3 bases, leaving 5 bases of the junction unmatched. Germline lookup yields CDR1 SQVTM and CDR2 ANQGSEA. CDR3 size: 14 residues. Based on the CDR3 plus reference TRBV29-1 and TRBJ1-5, the full variable domain is SAVISQKPSRDICQRGTSLTIQCQVDSQVTMMFWYRQQPGQSLTLIATANQGSEATYESGFVIDKFPISRPNLTFSTLTVSNMSPEDSSIYLCSVDAGQGHQPQHFGDGTRLSIL.

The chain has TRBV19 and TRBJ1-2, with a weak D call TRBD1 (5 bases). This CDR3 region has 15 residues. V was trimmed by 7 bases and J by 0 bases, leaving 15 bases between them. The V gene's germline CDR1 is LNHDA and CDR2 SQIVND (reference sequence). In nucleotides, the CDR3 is TGTGCCAGTAACTCCCCAGGGTTTGCTAACTATGGCTACACCTTC. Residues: CASNSPGFANYGYTF.

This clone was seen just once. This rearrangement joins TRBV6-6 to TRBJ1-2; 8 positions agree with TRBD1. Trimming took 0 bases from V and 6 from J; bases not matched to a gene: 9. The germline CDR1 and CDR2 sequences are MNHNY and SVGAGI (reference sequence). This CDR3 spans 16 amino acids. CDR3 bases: TGTGCCAGCAGTTACTCGAAACCAGGGGGCGGTGATGGCTACACCTTC. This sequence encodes CASSYSKPGGGDGYTF.

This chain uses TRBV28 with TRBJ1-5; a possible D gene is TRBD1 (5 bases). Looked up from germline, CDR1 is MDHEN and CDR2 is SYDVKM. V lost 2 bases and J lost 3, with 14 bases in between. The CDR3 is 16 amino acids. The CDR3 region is CASSLRQGRNNQPQHF. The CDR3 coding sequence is TGTGCCAGCAGTTTACGCCAGGGCAGGAACAATCAGCCCCAGCATTTT.

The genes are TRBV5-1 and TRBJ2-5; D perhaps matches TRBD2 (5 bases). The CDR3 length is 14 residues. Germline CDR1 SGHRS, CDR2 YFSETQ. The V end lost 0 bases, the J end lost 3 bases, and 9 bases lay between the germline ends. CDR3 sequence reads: CASSLVTREETQYF. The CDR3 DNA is TGCGCCAGCAGCTTGGTTACTAGAGAAGAGACCCAGTACTTC.

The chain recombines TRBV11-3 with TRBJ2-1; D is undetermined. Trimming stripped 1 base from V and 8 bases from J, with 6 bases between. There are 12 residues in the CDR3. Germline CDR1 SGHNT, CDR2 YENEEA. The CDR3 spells CASSLGTDEQFF. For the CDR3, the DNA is TGTGCCAGCAGCTTAGGGACGGATGAGCAGTTCTTC.

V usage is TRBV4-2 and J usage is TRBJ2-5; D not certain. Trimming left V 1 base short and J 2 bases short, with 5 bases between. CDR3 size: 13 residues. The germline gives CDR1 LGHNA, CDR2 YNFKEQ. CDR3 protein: CASSQAIQETQYF. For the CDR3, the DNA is TGTGCCAGCAGCCAAGCGATACAAGAGACCCAGTACTTC.

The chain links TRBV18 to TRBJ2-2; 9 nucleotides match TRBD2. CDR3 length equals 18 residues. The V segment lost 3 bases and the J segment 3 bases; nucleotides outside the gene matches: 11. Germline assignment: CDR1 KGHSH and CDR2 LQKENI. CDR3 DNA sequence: TGTGCCAGCTCACCGGTCTTCGGCGGGAGGGCCGACACCGGGGAGCTGTTTTTT. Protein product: CASSPVFGGRADTGELFF.